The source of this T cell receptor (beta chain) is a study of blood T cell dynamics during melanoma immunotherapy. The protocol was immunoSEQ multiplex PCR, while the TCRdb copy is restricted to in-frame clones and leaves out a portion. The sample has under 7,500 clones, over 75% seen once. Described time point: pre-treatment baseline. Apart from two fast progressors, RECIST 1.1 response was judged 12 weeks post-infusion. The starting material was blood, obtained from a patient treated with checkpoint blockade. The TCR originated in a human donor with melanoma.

The DNA for the CDR3 is TGTGCCAGCAGCGTCACCTATAGTCGGGACTTCATAGGGGATACGCAGTATTTT. Translated: CASSVTYSRDFIGDTQYF. J is TRBJ2-3 and V is TRBV9; D perhaps matches TRBD2 (6 bases). The CDR3 extends over 18 amino acids. Germline CDR1 and CDR2: SGDLS and YYNGEE. Trimming cost V 2 bases and J 6 bases, with 25 bases left between them.